The TCR beta chain under discussion was sequenced for a study of T-cell memory formation after mild COVID-19. This clonotype was detected many times. TCRdb reprocessed the 5' RACE reads via MiXCR and lists one record per CDR3 protein. This sample has about 560,000 distinct CDR3 sequences; less than 25% occur once, and the top ten carry approximately 8%. The CDR3 runs 13 residues. Germline V lookup: CDR1 LNHDA, CDR2 SQIVND (reference sequence). V shed 9 bases and J 0 bases; nucleotides not matched to a gene: 4. The sample was PBMCs or a T cell subset sorted from them (not recorded which). The origin of this receptor is an adult woman who had mild COVID-19 (a few samples of this study predate the infection). Cell type and time point are not known. The gene calls are TRBV19 and TRBJ2-7, with 8 bases fitting TRBD2. Here the CDR3 reads CARAGGPSYEQYF. The CDR3 bases are TGTGCCAGGGCGGGGGGCCCCTCCTACGAGCAGTACTTC.